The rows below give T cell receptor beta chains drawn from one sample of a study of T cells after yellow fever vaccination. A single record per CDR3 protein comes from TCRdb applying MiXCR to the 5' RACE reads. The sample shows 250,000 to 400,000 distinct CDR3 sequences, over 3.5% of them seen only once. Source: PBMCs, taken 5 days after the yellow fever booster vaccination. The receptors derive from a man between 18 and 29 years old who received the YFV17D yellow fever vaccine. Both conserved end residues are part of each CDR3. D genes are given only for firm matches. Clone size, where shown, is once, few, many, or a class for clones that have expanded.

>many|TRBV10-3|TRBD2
CAISEGTSRSSGANVLTF
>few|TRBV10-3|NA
CAISEHYNEQFF
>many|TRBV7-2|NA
CASSPFRARYNSPLHF
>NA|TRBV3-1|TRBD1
CASSQGVRGANSPLHF
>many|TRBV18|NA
CASSTLGPGAYNSPLHF
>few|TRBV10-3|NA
CAISESSGRRLGSYNSPLHF
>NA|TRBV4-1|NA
CASSQVPGGYGTDTQYF
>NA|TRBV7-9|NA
CASSPQDSINTEAFF
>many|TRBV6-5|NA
CASRSTGFGTKNIQYF
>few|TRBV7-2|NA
CASSPQLANEQFF
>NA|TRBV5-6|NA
CASSLGGIGELFF
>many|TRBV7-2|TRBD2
CAGSGGNTDTQYF
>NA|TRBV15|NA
CATSRGSPTDTQYF
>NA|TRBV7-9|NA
CASSHGGRYGYTF
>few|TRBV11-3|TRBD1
CASSLGTGGDYEQYF
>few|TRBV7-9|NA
CASSLRLVETQYF
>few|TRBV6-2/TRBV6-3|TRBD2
CASSSGGRAETQYF
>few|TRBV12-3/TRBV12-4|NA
CASSLGRRRDVSPLHF
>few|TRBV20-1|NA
CSARLFDNYGYTF
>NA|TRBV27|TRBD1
CASSRGTASSYNSPLHF
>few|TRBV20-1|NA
CSARTAWARETQYF
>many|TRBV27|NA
CASSFSGGEQYF
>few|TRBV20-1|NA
CSATPRDAFF
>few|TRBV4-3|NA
CASSHRDGNYGYTF
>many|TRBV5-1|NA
CASSLDLGDNSPLHF
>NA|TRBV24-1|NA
CATSDETGSAEGYTF
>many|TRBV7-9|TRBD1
CASSPDRGYQPQHF
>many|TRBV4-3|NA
CASSQGGTGELFF
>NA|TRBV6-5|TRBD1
CASSPVGGQIYGYTF
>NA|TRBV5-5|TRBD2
CASSFRWGGGRENEQFF
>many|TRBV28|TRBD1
CASGTAGGYTNQPQHF
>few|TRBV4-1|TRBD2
CASSQAGRGAYNEQFF
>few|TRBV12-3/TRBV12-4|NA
CASKQGPLTMEDTQYF
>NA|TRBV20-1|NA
CSARDEGGRRYNEQFF
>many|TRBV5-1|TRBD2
CASSQGLAGASDTQYF
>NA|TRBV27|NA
CASSPGISNTEAFF
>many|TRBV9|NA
CASSVAGAGYNEQFF
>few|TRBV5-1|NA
CASSLARTPGGETQYF